This is a list of T cell receptor beta chains from one sample in a study of blood T cell repertoires in COVID-19. Libraries were prepared by immunoSEQ multiplex PCR; TCRdb keeps only in-frame clonotypes and omits some of them. The table has around 120,000 clones, roughly 90% seen once. Source material: peripheral blood. The origin of the receptors is a man aged 50-59 years with active COVID-19. Both conserved end residues are part of each CDR3. The order of the fields is J gene, V gene, CDR3 length, D gene, clone size, CDR3 protein, CDR3 DNA. The D gene is left open where the match is weak. The size of a clone is reported for some rows only, either as once, few or many, or as a class for expanded clones.

J: TRBJ2-1
V: TRBV13
length: 18
D: .
size: .
CDR3: CASSLVGVLGSSYNEQFF
DNA: TGTGCCAGCAGCTTAGTTGGGGTGTTAGGGAGCTCCTACAATGAGCAGTTCTTC

J: TRBJ2-1
V: TRBV7-2
length: 13
D: .
size: .
CDR3: CASSLGLLNEQFF
DNA: TGTGCCAGCAGCTTAGGACTTCTTAATGAGCAGTTCTTC

J: TRBJ2-1
V: TRBV6-1
length: 11
D: .
size: .
CDR3: CASSERTAKFF
DNA: TGTGCCAGCAGTGAAAGGACAGCCAAGTTCTTC

J: TRBJ2-1
V: TRBV7-9
length: 15
D: TRBD1
size: .
CDR3: CASSLTRDRGDEQFF
DNA: TGTGCCAGCAGCTTAACAAGGGACAGGGGAGATGAGCAGTTCTTC

J: TRBJ2-1
V: TRBV19
length: 13
D: TRBD1
size: .
CDR3: CASSNRGSDEQFF
DNA: TGTGCCAGTAGTAACAGGGGGTCGGATGAGCAGTTCTTC

J: TRBJ2-1
V: TRBV29-1
length: 13
D: .
size: .
CDR3: CSVDSAVNNEQFF
DNA: TGCAGCGTGGACAGTGCCGTTAACAATGAGCAGTTCTTC

J: TRBJ2-5
V: TRBV12-3/TRBV12-4
length: 13
D: TRBD2
size: .
CDR3: CASSFGGGKTQYF
DNA: TGTGCCAGCAGTTTTGGGGGGGGAAAGACCCAGTACTTC

J: TRBJ1-1
V: TRBV7-8
length: 14
D: TRBD1
size: .
CDR3: CASSTRQGSTEAFF
DNA: TGTGCCAGCAGCACGAGACAGGGGAGCACTGAAGCTTTCTTT

J: TRBJ1-1
V: TRBV18
length: 14
D: TRBD1
size: .
CDR3: CASSSTGGETEAFF
DNA: TGTGCCAGCTCATCGACAGGGGGAGAAACTGAAGCTTTCTTT

J: TRBJ2-7
V: TRBV28
length: 15
D: TRBD1
size: .
CDR3: CASSLEGQFGYEQYF
DNA: TGTGCCAGCAGTCTTGAGGGACAGTTCGGGTACGAGCAGTACTTC

J: TRBJ2-6
V: TRBV18
length: 18
D: .
size: .
CDR3: CASSPYTPGLAGANVLTF
DNA: TGTGCCAGCTCACCGTACACCCCAGGGTTAGCTGGGGCCAACGTCCTGACTTTC

J: TRBJ2-2
V: TRBV6-6
length: 12
D: .
size: .
CDR3: CASSLLYGELFF
DNA: TGTGCCAGCAGTTTACTTTACGGGGAGCTGTTTTTT

J: TRBJ2-7
V: TRBV29-1
length: 11
D: .
size: .
CDR3: CSGTTGNEQYF
DNA: TGCAGCGGAACCACAGGGAACGAGCAGTACTTC

J: TRBJ2-3
V: TRBV3-1/TRBV3-2
length: 16
D: .
size: .
CDR3: CASSQVGGGRTDTQYF
DNA: TGTGCCAGCAGCCAAGTAGGAGGGGGCCGCACAGATACGCAGTATTTT

J: TRBJ2-1
V: TRBV7-8
length: 16
D: TRBD1
size: once
CDR3: CASSLTAWTGSHEQFF
DNA: TGTGCCAGCAGCCTAACGGCTTGGACAGGGTCACATGAGCAGTTCTTC

J: TRBJ2-5
V: TRBV18
length: 14
D: .
size: once
CDR3: CASSPGARTETQYF
DNA: TGTGCCAGCTCCCCAGGGGCCAGGACAGAGACCCAGTACTTC

J: TRBJ1-6
V: TRBV6-6
length: 17
D: .
size: .
CDR3: CASSRAGGGTYNSPLHF
DNA: TGTGCCAGCAGTCGCGCGGGGGGAGGGACCTATAATTCACCCCTCCACTTT

J: TRBJ2-1
V: TRBV19
length: 18
D: TRBD2
size: once
CDR3: CASSNRTSGSSPNNEQFF
DNA: TGTGCCAGTAGTAACCGGACTAGCGGGAGTTCACCGAACAATGAGCAGTTCTTC

J: TRBJ2-7
V: TRBV7-6
length: 16
D: .
size: .
CDR3: CASAPDPGQYSYEQYF
DNA: TGTGCCAGCGCCCCAGACCCTGGGCAGTACTCCTACGAGCAGTACTTC

J: TRBJ1-5
V: TRBV24-1
length: 15
D: TRBD1
size: .
CDR3: CATSDQGQLNQPQHF
DNA: TGTGCCACCAGTGACCAGGGACAGCTAAATCAGCCCCAGCATTTT

J: TRBJ1-5
V: TRBV6-6
length: 15
D: .
size: .
CDR3: CASRPPGQSVQPQHF
DNA: TGTGCCAGCAGACCCCCGGGACAATCGGTTCAGCCCCAGCATTTT

J: TRBJ2-6
V: TRBV15
length: 15
D: .
size: .
CDR3: CATRGPGPGANVLTF
DNA: TGTGCCACCAGGGGGCCTGGGCCAGGGGCCAACGTCCTGACTTTC

J: TRBJ2-2
V: TRBV4-1
length: 20
D: TRBD2
size: .
CDR3: CARTQQLGGGGAANTGELFF
DNA: TGCGCCCGCACCCAACAACTGGGGGGGGGTGGAGCCGCGAACACCGGGGAGCTGTTTTTT

J: TRBJ1-4
V: TRBV2
length: 15
D: TRBD1
size: .
CDR3: CASSGQGARGEKLFF
DNA: TGTGCCAGCAGCGGGCAGGGGGCGCGCGGTGAAAAACTGTTTTTT

J: TRBJ2-3
V: TRBV7-9
length: 16
D: TRBD2
size: .
CDR3: CASRRLAGARGDTQYF
DNA: TGTGCCAGCAGGAGACTAGCGGGAGCCCGAGGAGATACGCAGTATTTT

J: TRBJ1-6
V: TRBV7-3
length: 13
D: .
size: few
CDR3: CASSQTRNSPLHF
DNA: TGTGCCAGCAGCCAGACACGTAATTCACCCCTCCACTTT

J: TRBJ2-1
V: TRBV19
length: 14
D: .
size: .
CDR3: CASTGGLTYNEQFF
DNA: TGTGCCAGTACGGGCGGGCTAACCTACAATGAGCAGTTCTTC

J: TRBJ1-1
V: TRBV6-5
length: 13
D: .
size: .
CDR3: CASSYEGDTEAFF
DNA: TGTGCCAGCAGTTACGAAGGGGACACTGAAGCTTTCTTT

J: TRBJ1-5
V: TRBV18
length: 15
D: .
size: .
CDR3: CASSPDEGEDQPQHF
DNA: TGTGCCAGCTCACCGGACGAGGGGGAAGATCAGCCCCAGCATTTT

J: TRBJ2-5
V: TRBV7-2
length: 15
D: TRBD2
size: .
CDR3: CASSPRLAGEETQYF
DNA: TGTGCCAGCAGCCCGAGACTAGCGGGGGAAGAGACCCAGTACTTC

J: TRBJ1-2
V: TRBV6-5
length: 15
D: .
size: .
CDR3: CASSYSRTVNYGYTF
DNA: TGTGCCAGCAGTTACTCACGGACAGTTAACTATGGCTACACCTTC

J: TRBJ1-2
V: TRBV12-3/TRBV12-4
length: 11
D: .
size: once
CDR3: CASTLYYGYTF
DNA: TGTGCCAGCACTCTCTACTATGGCTACACCTTC

J: TRBJ1-2
V: TRBV3-1/TRBV3-2
length: 13
D: .
size: .
CDR3: CASSEGGRGGYTF
DNA: TGTGCCAGCAGCGAGGGGGGGCGCGGAGGCTACACCTTC

J: TRBJ2-1
V: TRBV27
length: 12
D: TRBD1
size: few
CDR3: CANRDRVSEQFF
DNA: TGTGCCAACCGGGACAGGGTGTCTGAGCAGTTCTTC

J: TRBJ2-1
V: TRBV6-4
length: 16
D: TRBD2
size: .
CDR3: CASSEFGGRNYNEQFF
DNA: TGTGCCAGCAGTGAATTCGGCGGGAGAAACTACAATGAGCAGTTCTTC

J: TRBJ1-1
V: TRBV13
length: 13
D: .
size: .
CDR3: CASSLVTPTEAFF
DNA: TGTGCCAGCAGCTTAGTTACACCAACTGAAGCTTTCTTT

J: TRBJ2-1
V: TRBV3-1/TRBV3-2
length: 18
D: TRBD2
size: .
CDR3: CASSQGSTLAGGPRERFF
DNA: TGTGCCAGCAGCCAAGGCTCAACACTAGCGGGAGGGCCCCGCGAACGGTTCTTC

J: TRBJ2-2
V: TRBV7-7
length: 13
D: .
size: .
CDR3: CASSTGNTGELFF
DNA: TGTGCCAGCAGCACGGGGAACACCGGGGAGCTGTTTTTT

J: TRBJ1-3
V: TRBV18
length: 18
D: .
size: .
CDR3: CASSPPQDRISSGNTIYF
DNA: TGTGCCAGCTCACCTCCCCAGGACAGAATAAGCTCTGGAAACACCATATATTTT

J: TRBJ1-1
V: TRBV5-1
length: 18
D: .
size: once
CDR3: CASSLGAGLLNSGTEAFF
DNA: TGCGCCAGCAGCCTGGGGGCAGGGCTTCTGAATTCGGGCACTGAAGCTTTCTTT

J: TRBJ1-5
V: TRBV19
length: 13
D: .
size: once
CDR3: CASSTQVHQPQHF
DNA: TGTGCCAGTAGTACACAGGTACATCAGCCCCAGCATTTT